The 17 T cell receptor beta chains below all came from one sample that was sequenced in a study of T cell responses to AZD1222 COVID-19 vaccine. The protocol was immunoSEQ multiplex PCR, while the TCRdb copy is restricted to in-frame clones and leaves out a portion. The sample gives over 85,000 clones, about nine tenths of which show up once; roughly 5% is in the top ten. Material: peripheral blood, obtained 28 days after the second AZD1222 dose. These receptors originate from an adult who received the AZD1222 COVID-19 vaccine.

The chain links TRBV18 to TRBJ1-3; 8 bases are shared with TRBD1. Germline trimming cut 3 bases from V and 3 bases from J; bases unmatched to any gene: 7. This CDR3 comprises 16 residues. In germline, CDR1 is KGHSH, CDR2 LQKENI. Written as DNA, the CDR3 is TGTGCCAGCTCACCTACCGGGACAGGAGATGGAAACACCATATATTTT. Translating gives CASSPTGTGDGNTIYF.

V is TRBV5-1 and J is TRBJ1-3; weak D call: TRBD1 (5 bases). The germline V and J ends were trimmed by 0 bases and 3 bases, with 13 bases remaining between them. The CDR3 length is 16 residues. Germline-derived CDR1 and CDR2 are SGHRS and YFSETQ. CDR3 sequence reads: CASSLAGAHHGNTIYF. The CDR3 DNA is TGCGCCAGCAGCTTGGCTGGGGCCCATCATGGAAACACCATATATTTT. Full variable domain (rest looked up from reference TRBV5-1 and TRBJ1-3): KAGVTQTPRYLIKTRGQQVTLSCSPISGHRSVSWYQQTPGQGLQFLFEYFSETQRNKGNFPGRFSGRQFSNSRSEMNVSTLELGDSALYLCASSLAGAHHGNTIYFGEGSWLTVV.

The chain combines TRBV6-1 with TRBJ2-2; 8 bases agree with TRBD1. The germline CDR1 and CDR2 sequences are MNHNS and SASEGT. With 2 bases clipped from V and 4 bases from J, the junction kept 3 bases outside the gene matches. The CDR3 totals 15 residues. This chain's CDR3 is CASSEWTGTTGELFF. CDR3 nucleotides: TGTGCCAGCAGTGAATGGACAGGGACCACCGGGGAGCTGTTTTTT.

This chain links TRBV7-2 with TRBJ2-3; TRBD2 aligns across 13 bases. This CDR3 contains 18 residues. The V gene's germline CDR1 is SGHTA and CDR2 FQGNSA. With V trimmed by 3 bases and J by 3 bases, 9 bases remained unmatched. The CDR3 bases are TGTGCCAGCAGCTTTAGAGGGACTAGCGGGGCCGGGACAGATACGCAGTATTTT. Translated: CASSFRGTSGAGTDTQYF.

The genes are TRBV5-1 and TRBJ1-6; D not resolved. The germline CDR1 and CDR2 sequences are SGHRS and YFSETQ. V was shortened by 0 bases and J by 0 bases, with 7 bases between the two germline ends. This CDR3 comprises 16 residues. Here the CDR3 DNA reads TGCGCCAGCAGCTTGGACCCGCCCTCCTATAATTCACCCCTCCACTTT. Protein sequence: CASSLDPPSYNSPLHF. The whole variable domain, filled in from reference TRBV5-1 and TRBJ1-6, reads KAGVTQTPRYLIKTRGQQVTLSCSPISGHRSVSWYQQTPGQGLQFLFEYFSETQRNKGNFPGRFSGRQFSNSRSEMNVSTLELGDSALYLCASSLDPPSYNSPLHFGNGTRLTVT.

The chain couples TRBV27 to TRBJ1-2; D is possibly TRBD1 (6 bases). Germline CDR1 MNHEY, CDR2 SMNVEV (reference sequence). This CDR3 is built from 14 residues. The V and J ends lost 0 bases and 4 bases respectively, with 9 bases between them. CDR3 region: CASSLSRGTYGYTF. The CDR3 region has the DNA TGTGCCAGCAGTTTATCTAGGGGGACCTATGGCTACACCTTC.

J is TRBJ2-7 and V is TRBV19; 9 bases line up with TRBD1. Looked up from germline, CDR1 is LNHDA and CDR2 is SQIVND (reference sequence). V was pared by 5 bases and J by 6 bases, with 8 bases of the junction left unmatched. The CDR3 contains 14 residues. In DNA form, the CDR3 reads TGTGCCAGTAGTTCGACAGGGGGAAATGGCGAGCAGTACGTC. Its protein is CASSSTGGNGEQYV.

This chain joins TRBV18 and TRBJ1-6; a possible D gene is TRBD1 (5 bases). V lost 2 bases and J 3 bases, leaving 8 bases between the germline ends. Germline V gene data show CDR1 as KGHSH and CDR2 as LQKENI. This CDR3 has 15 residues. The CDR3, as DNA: TGTGCCAGCTCACCAAAGGGGTTCTATAATTCACCCCTCCACTTT. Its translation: CASSPKGFYNSPLHF.

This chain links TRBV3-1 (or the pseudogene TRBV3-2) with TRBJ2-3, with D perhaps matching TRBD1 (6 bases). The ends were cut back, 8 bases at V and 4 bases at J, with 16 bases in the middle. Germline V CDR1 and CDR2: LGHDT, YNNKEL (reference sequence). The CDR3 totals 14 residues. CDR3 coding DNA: TGTGCCAGCCGTATACAGGGTTACCCAGATACGCAGTATTTT. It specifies CASRIQGYPDTQYF.

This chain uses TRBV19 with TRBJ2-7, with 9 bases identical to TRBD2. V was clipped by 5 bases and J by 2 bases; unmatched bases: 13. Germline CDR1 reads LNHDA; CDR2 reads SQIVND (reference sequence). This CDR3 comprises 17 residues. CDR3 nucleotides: TGTGCCAGTAGTCCGACAGCGGGGGGTCTTAGAACCTACGAGCAGTACTTC. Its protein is CASSPTAGGLRTYEQYF.

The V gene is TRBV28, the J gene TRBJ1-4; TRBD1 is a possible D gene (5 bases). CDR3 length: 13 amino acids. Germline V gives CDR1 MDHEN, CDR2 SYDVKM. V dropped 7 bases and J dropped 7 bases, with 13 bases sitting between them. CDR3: CASTDSGGEKLFF. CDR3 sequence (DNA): TGTGCCAGCACGGACTCCGGGGGTGAAAAACTGTTTTTT.

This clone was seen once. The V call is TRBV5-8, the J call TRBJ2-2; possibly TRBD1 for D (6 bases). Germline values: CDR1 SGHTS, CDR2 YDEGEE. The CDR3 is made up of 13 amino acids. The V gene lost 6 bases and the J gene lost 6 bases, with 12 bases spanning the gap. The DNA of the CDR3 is TGTGCCAGCAATAGAGACAGGTCCGGGGAGCTGTTTTTT. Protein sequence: CASNRDRSGELFF.

The CDR3 DNA is TGTGCCATCAGTGGCTACGTGGGGGACAATGAGCAGTTCTTC. Amino acid sequence: CAISGYVGDNEQFF. This sequence joins TRBV10-3 and TRBJ2-1; D tentatively fits TRBD1 or TRBD2 (5 bases each). Germline V CDR1 and CDR2: ENHRY, SYGVKD. The V end lost 4 bases, the J end lost 5 bases, and 12 bases lay between the germline ends. This CDR3 comprises 14 residues.

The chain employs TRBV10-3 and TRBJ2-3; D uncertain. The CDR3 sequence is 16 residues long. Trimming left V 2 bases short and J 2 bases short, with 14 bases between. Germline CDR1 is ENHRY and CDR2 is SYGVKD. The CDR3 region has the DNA TGTGCCATCAGTGAGCCCAGCCAGGTAGACACAGATACGCAGTATTTT. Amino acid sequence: CAISEPSQVDTDTQYF.

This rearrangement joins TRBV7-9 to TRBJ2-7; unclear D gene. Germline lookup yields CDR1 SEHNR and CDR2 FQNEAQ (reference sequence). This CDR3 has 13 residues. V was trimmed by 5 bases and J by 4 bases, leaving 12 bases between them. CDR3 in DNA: TGTGCCAGCAGCCCGGTTCTCCGATACGAGCAGTACGTC. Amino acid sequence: CASSPVLRYEQYV.

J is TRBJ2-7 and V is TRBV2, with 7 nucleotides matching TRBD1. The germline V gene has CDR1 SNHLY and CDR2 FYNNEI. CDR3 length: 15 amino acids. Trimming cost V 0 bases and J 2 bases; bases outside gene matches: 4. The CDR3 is CASSEAPGGTYEQYF. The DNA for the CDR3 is TGTGCCAGCAGTGAAGCGCCAGGGGGAACCTACGAGCAGTACTTC.

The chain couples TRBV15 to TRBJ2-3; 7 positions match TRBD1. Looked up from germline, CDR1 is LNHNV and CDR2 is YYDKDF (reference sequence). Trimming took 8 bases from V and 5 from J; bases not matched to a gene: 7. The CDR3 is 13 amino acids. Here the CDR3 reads CATQQGLEDTQYF. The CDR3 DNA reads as TGTGCCACCCAACAGGGGCTCGAAGATACGCAGTATTTT.